Below, 10 T cell receptor beta chains from the same sample are listed, as sequenced in a study of blood T cells in healthy people across ages (dated by TCRdb to between 2015 and 2017). The library was obtained by 5' RACE. The sequencer was an Illumina HiSeq 2500. The second PCR ran for roughly 7 to 12 cycles and used a J-beta primer mix along with a sample-barcoded 5' primer. The raw public data were reprocessed by TCRdb itself: fastp quality trimming at Q25, MiXCR clonotype calling, in-frame beta chains only. Identical CDR3 proteins give one entry, which carries the most common genes and DNA. The sample yields about 1.4 million distinct CDR3 sequences; approximately 59% were counted once. The ten largest clonotypes hold approximately 7% of the sample. Sequencing was carried out using blood. Receptor source: a man aged 18 to 30 in good health.

The chain is built from TRBV6-5 and TRBJ2-1; no clear D. Germline V gene lookup returns CDR1 MNHEY and CDR2 SVGAGI. The CDR3 has 13 residues. V was pared by 2 bases and J by 3 bases, with 5 bases between. The CDR3 bases are TGTGCCAGCAGTTACCGAGGCTACAATGAGCAGTTCTTC. Translating gives CASSYRGYNEQFF.

In its sample, this clonotype was seen once. The chain's CDR3 is CASSSTSPPRGTQYF. The CDR3 bases are TGCGCCAGCAGCTCCACTTCCCCCCCGAGGGGAACGCAGTATTTT. The chain combines TRBV5-1 with TRBJ2-3, with D perhaps assigned TRBD1 or TRBD2 (5 bases each). Looked up from germline, CDR1 is SGHRS and CDR2 is YFSETQ. The CDR3 totals 15 residues. V lost 3 bases to trimming and J lost 9 bases, with 20 bases between them.

The rearrangement uses TRBV20-1 and TRBJ2-1; tentatively, D is TRBD2 (6 bases). Germline V lookup: CDR1 DFQATT, CDR2 SNEGSKA (reference sequence). The CDR3 extends over 13 amino acids. Trimming took off 7 bases at V and 4 bases at J, with 14 bases between the two ends. CDR3 sequence: CSGGGIFYNEQFF. Here the CDR3 DNA reads TGCAGTGGTGGCGGGATTTTTTACAATGAGCAGTTCTTC.

The chain has TRBV7-8 and TRBJ1-1; 9 nucleotides align to TRBD1. Per the germline V gene, CDR1 is SGHVS and CDR2 is FQNEAQ. The V segment lost 5 bases and the J segment 5 bases; nucleotides outside the gene matches: 6. The CDR3 length is 14 residues. The CDR3 DNA is TGTGCCAGCAGCGATACAGGGGGCTGGACTGAAGCTTTCTTT. It codes for CASSDTGGWTEAFF.

This chain uses TRBV5-6 with TRBJ2-3, with 8 bases aligning to TRBD1. The ends lost 4 bases at V and 4 bases at J; junction bases unmatched: 14. From germline, CDR1 is SGHDT and CDR2 YYEEEE. The CDR3 covers 17 residues. CDR3 sequence: CASSPGLGQVRADTQYF. In nucleotides, the CDR3 is TGTGCCAGCAGCCCCGGACTGGGACAGGTGAGGGCAGATACGCAGTATTTT.

The V gene is TRBV11-2, the J gene TRBJ2-4; no clear D. The last part of the DNA fits TRBJ2-5 better; the J call may be wrong. This CDR3 has 14 amino acids. Per germline, CDR1 SGHAT and CDR2 FQNNGV. The CDR3 nucleotides are TGTGCCAGCAGCTTACACCCCTCTCAAGAGACCCAGTACTTC. Translated, it gives CASSLHPSQETQYF.

This chain connects TRBV15 to TRBJ1-1; 7 nucleotides agree with TRBD1. The junction had 8 bases not matched to a gene; V was cut back by 0 bases and J by 7 bases. Germline loops: CDR1 LNHNV, CDR2 YYDKDF (reference sequence). CDR3 size: 15 residues. In nucleotides, the CDR3 is TGTGCCACCAGCAGAGATTTTCGGACAGGTTTTGAAGCTTTCTTT. This sequence encodes CATSRDFRTGFEAFF. Variable domain in full (rest from reference TRBV15 and TRBJ1-1): DAMVIQNPRYQVTQFGKPVTLSCSQTLNHNVMYWYQQKSSQAPKLLFHYYDKDFNNEADTPDNFQSRRPNTSFCFLDIRSPGLGDTAMYLCATSRDFRTGFEAFFGQGTRLTVV.

The chain uses TRBV27 and TRBJ2-3; 11 nucleotides agree with TRBD1. In germline, CDR1 is MNHEY, CDR2 SMNVEV (reference sequence). The CDR3 consists of 16 residues. Germline trimming cut 7 bases from V and 12 bases from J; bases unmatched to any gene: 18. The CDR3 nucleotides are TGTGCCAGCACCGCCCTTCATGGGACAGGGGGTAGCAATCAGTATTTT. Amino acid sequence: CASTALHGTGGSNQYF.

This chain uses TRBV4-2 with TRBJ1-2; the D is unclear. Germline V CDR1 and CDR2: LGHNA, YNFKEQ. V was cut by 0 bases and J by 0 bases, with 5 bases left in between. The CDR3 spans 14 residues. The CDR3, as DNA: TGTGCCAGCAGCCAAGAGGAGGCTAACTATGGCTACACCTTC. It yields the protein CASSQEEANYGYTF.

The chain joins TRBV5-1 to TRBJ2-1, with 7 bases aligning to TRBD2. V was clipped by 4 bases and J by 8 bases; unmatched bases: 12. Germline values: CDR1 SGHRS, CDR2 YFSETQ. The CDR3 spans 15 residues. CDR3 protein: CASSLPARGGYEQFF. The CDR3 DNA is TGCGCCAGCAGCCTCCCCGCGCGGGGAGGGTATGAGCAGTTCTTC. The full variable domain, rest sourced from reference TRBV5-1 and TRBJ2-1, is KAGVTQTPRYLIKTRGQQVTLSCSPISGHRSVSWYQQTPGQGLQFLFEYFSETQRNKGNFPGRFSGRQFSNSRSEMNVSTLELGDSALYLCASSLPARGGYEQFFGPGTRLTVL.